This T cell receptor (beta chain) was sequenced for a study of T cells expressing NK-cell markers. Study context: TCR beta repertoires came from sorted CD3+CD56+NKG2C+, CD3+CD56+NKG2C- and CD3+CD56-NKG2C+ T cells.

Generation of TCR beta cDNA was performed by 5'RACE template switching incorporating UMIs. TCRdb re-called the 5' RACE reads, yielding one record per CDR3 amino acid sequence without DNA. This listing includes 500,000 or so distinct CDR3 sequences. The CDR3 has 17 amino acids. J is TRBJ1-4 and V is TRBV12-3 or TRBV12-4. This TCR derives from a young man in good health. The sequencing sample was made of blood T cells: a sorted CD56 or NKG2C T cell subset, CD4+ or CD8+ T cells, or bulk PBMC T cells (not recorded which). The CDR3 is CASSLGVRVATNEKLFF.